These T cell receptor beta chains were read from a single sample in a study of graft-versus-host responses after intestinal transplantation. Assay: immunoSEQ multiplex PCR; the TCRdb copy retains only in-frame clones and omits some. Of tens of thousands of clones in the sample, 70% to 90% were seen once. Their specific antigens are unknown. The source was unstimulated CD8+ T cells sorted from spleen or lymph node cells, collected before intestinal transplant. Receptor source: a human donor who received an intestinal transplant. CDR3s include the opening cysteine and the closing phenylalanine or tryptophan. D genes are given only for firm matches. Where a row states a size, it is once, few, many or the class of an expanded clone; other rows omit it.

d_call,j_call,v_call,clone_size,cdr3_nt,cdr3_aa
.,TRBJ2-3,TRBV5-4,.,TGTGCCAGCAGCTTCGGCCGGGGAAGCACAGATACGCAGTATTTT,CASSFGRGSTDTQYF
.,TRBJ1-1,TRBV28,.,TGTGCCAGCAGGCCACGCACCCCTATGAACACTGAAGCTTTCTTT,CASRPRTPMNTEAFF
.,TRBJ2-1,TRBV7-9,.,TGTGCCAGCAGCTTAGTGAGGTTCAATGAGCAGTTCTTC,CASSLVRFNEQFF
TRBD1,TRBJ2-7,TRBV6-5,.,TGTGCCAGCAGTTACTCGGACAGGGGGACCGACGAGCAGTACTTC,CASSYSDRGTDEQYF
.,TRBJ2-7,TRBV27,.,TGTGCCAGCAGTTTAGGCAGGGTGTACGAGCAGTACTTC,CASSLGRVYEQYF
TRBD1,TRBJ2-2,TRBV6-1,many,TGTGCCAGCAGTGAGGGACAGGGGGCGGCCGGGGAGCTGTTTTTT,CASSEGQGAAGELFF
TRBD1,TRBJ2-7,TRBV27,.,TGTGCCACCACGGACAGGAACTACGAGCAGTACTTC,CATTDRNYEQYF
.,TRBJ2-7,TRBV2,.,TGTGCCAGCATTAGTCTTGGCGGGGATAGCTCCTACGAGCAGTACTTC,CASISLGGDSSYEQYF
TRBD2,TRBJ2-5,TRBV2,.,TGTGCCAGCAGTCCCGGGACTAGCGGGGCCAAAGAGACCCAGTACTTC,CASSPGTSGAKETQYF
.,TRBJ1-1,TRBV5-4,.,TGTGCCAGCAGCTTGACTGTGGCGGATGAAGCTTTCTTT,CASSLTVADEAFF
.,TRBJ2-7,TRBV28,once,TGTGCCAGCAGTCGGACTCCGGGGACTGCCTTGATCTACGAGCAGTACTTC,CASSRTPGTALIYEQYF
.,TRBJ2-1,TRBV28,.,TGTGCCAGCAGTTCGGAGCGGGTAAGCTCCTACAATGAGCAGTTCTTC,CASSSERVSSYNEQFF
.,TRBJ1-2,TRBV4-1,.,TGCGCCAGCAGCCAACGGGTGGCAGAGAGCTATGGCTACACCTTC,CASSQRVAESYGYTF
.,TRBJ2-7,TRBV28,.,TGTCCCACTTTAAGGAGGAGCTCCTACGAGCAGTACTTC,CPTLRRSSYEQYF